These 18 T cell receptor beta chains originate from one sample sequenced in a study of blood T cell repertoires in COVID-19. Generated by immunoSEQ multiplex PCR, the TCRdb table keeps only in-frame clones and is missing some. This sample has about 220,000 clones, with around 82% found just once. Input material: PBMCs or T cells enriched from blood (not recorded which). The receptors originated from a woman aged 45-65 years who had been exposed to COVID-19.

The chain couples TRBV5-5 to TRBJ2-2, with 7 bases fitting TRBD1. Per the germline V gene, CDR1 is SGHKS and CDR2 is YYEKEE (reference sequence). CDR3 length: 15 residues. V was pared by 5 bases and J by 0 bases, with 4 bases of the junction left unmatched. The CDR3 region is CASRSGTANTGELFF. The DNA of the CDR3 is TGTGCCAGCAGGTCCGGGACAGCGAACACCGGGGAGCTGTTTTTT.

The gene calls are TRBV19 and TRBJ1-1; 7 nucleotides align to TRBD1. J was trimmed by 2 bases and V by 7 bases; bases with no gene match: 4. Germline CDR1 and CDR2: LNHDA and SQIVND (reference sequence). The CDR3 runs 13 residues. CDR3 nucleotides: TGTGCCAGTATACAGGGGTTCAACACTGAAGCTTTCTTT. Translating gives CASIQGFNTEAFF.

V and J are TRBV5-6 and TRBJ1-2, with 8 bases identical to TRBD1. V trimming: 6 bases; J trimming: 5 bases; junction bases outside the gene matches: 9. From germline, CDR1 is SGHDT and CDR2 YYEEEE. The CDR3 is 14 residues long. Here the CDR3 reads CASTWTGRYYGYTF. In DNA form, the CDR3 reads TGTGCCAGCACCTGGACAGGGAGGTATTATGGCTACACCTTC.

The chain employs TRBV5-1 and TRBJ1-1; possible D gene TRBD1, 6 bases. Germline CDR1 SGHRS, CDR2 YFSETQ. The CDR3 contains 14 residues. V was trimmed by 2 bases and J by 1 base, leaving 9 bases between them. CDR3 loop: CASSFGQRNTEAFF. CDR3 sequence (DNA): TGCGCCAGCAGCTTTGGACAGAGGAACACTGAAGCTTTCTTT.

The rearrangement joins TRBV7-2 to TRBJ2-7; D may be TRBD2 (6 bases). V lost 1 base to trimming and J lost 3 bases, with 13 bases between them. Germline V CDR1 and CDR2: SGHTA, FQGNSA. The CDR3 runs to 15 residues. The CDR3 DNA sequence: TGTGCCAGCAGCTTAGTCCTCGGGGGATACTACGAGCAGTACTTC. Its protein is CASSLVLGGYYEQYF.

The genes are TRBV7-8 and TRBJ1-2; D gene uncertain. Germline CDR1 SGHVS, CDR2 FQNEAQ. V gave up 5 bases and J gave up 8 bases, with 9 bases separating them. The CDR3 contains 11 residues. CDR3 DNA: TGTGCCAGCAGCCTTTTTCGGGGCTACACCTTC. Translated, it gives CASSLFRGYTF.

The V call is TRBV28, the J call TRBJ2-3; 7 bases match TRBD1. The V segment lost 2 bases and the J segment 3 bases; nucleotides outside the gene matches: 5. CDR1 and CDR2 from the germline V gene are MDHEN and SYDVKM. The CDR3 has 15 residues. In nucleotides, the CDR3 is TGTGCCAGCAGTTTAAGGGGGCTGATTACAGATACGCAGTATTTT. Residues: CASSLRGLITDTQYF.

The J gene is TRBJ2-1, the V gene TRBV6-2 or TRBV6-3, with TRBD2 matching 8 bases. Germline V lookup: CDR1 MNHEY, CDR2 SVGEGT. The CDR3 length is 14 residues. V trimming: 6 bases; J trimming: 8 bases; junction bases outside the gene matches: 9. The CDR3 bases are TGTGCCAGCAGCCCCAGCGGGGGACCCCATGAGCAGTTCTTC. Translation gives CASSPSGGPHEQFF.

CDR3 in DNA: TGCAGCGTTGAAAAGACTAGCGGGGCACTATACGAGCAGTACTTC. Residues: CSVEKTSGALYEQYF. This chain uses TRBV29-1 with TRBJ2-7; 11 bases fit TRBD2. The CDR3 has 15 residues. Germline loops: CDR1 SQVTM, CDR2 ANQGSEA. Germline trimming cut 2 bases from V and 4 bases from J; bases unmatched to any gene: 7.

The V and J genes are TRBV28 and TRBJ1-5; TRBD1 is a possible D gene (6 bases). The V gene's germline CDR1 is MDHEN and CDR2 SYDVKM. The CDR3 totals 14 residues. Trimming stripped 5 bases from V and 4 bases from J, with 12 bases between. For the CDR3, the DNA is TGTGCCAGCAGTCTTACAGGGTTTAATCAGCCCCAGCATTTT. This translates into CASSLTGFNQPQHF. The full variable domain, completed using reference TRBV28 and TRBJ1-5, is DVKVTQSSRYLVKRTGEKVFLECVQDMDHENMFWYRQDPGLGLRLIYFSYDVKMKEKGDIPEGYSVSREKKERFSLILESASTNQTSMYLCASSLTGFNQPQHFGDGTRLSIL.

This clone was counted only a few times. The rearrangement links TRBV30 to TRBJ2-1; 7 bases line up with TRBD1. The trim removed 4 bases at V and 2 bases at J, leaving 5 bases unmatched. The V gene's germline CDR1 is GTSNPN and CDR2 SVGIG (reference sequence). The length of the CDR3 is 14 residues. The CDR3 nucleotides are TGTGCCTGGAAAAGGACAGGCCCCTACAATGAGCAGTTCTTC. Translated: CAWKRTGPYNEQFF.

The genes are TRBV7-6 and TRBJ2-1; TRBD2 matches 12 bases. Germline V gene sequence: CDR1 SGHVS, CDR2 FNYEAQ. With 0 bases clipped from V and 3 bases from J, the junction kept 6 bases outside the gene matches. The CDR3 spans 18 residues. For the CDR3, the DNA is TGTGCCAGCAGCTTAGCTTTCAGACTAGCGGGGGACTACAATGAGCAGTTCTTC. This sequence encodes CASSLAFRLAGDYNEQFF.

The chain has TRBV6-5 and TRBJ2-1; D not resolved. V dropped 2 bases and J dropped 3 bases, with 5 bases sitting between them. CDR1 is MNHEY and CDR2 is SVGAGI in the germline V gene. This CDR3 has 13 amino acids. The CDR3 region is CASSYIFYNEQFF. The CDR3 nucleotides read TGTGCCAGCAGTTACATCTTCTACAATGAGCAGTTCTTC.

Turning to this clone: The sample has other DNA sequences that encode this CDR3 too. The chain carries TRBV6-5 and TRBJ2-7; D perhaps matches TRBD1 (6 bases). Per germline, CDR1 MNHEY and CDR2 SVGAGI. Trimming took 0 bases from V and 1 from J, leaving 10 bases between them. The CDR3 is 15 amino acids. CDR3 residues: CASSYSPTGSYEQYF. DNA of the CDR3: TGTGCCAGCAGTTACTCCCCGACAGGATCCTACGAGCAGTACTTC.

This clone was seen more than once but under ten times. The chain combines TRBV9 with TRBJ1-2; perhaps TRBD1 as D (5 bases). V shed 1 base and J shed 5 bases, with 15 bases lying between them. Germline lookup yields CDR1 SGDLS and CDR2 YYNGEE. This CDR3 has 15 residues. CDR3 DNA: TGTGCCAGCAGCGTATCACCTGACAGTCTTTATGGCTACACCTTC. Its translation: CASSVSPDSLYGYTF.

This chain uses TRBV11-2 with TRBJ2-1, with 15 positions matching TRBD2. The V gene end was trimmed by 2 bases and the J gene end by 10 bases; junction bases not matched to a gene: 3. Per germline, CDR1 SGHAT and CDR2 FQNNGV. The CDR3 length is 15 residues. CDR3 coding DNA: TGTGCCAGCAGCTTAAGGACTAGCGGGGGGGCAGAGCAGTTCTTC. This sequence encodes CASSLRTSGGAEQFF.

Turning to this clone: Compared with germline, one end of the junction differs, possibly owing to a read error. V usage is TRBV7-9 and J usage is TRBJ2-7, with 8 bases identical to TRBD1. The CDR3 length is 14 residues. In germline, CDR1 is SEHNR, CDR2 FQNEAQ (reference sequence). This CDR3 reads CASSKTRDRTILNF. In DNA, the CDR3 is TGTGCCAGCAGCAAGACCCGGGACAGGACCATTTTGAACTTC.

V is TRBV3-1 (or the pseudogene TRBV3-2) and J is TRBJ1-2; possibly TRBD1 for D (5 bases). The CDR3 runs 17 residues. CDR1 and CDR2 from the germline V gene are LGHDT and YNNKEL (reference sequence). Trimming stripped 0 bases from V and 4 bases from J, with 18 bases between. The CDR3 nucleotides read TGTGCCAGCAGCCAAGAGGTCCGGACACCCGGCCCCTATGGCTACACCTTC. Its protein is CASSQEVRTPGPYGYTF.